These 13 T cell receptor beta chains were sequenced from one sample in a study of cytomegalovirus exposure and HLA in healthy donors. Primers included in the PCR were 60 Vbeta and 13 Jbeta primers. Profiling relied on immunoSEQ multiplex PCR, and the TCRdb table lists in-frame clones only, not all of them. This sample has fewer than 150,000 clones, with 66% found just once. The material sequenced was PBMCs. These receptors were obtained from a human donor in good health.

The chain carries TRBV28 and TRBJ1-1, with unresolved D. This CDR3 comprises 13 residues. V lost 7 bases and J lost 2, with 11 bases in between. Germline CDR1 MDHEN, CDR2 SYDVKM. CDR3 protein: CASTPRYNTEAFF. The CDR3 coding sequence is TGTGCCAGCACCCCACGGTATAACACTGAAGCTTTCTTT.

CDR3 sequence (DNA): TGTGCCAGCAGTCCGCGCCTCGCTAACACTGAAGCTTTCTTT. It specifies CASSPRLANTEAFF. The V gene is TRBV27, the J gene TRBJ1-1; D ambiguous. The CDR3 is 14 residues long. V was clipped by 5 bases and J by 2 bases, with 12 bases between them. CDR1 MNHEY and CDR2 SMNVEV come from the germline V gene (reference sequence).

The rearrangement links TRBV6-5 to TRBJ1-5, with 7 bases matching TRBD1. J gave up 6 bases and V 6 bases, and 8 bases lay outside the gene matches. Germline CDR1 MNHEY, CDR2 SVGAGI. The CDR3 has 14 amino acids. The CDR3 sequence is CASSRQGGSQPQHF. Written as DNA, the CDR3 is TGTGCCAGCAGCCGACAGGGCGGCAGTCAGCCCCAGCATTTT.

The chain couples TRBV13 to TRBJ2-7, with TRBD1 as a possible D gene (6 bases). This CDR3 contains 13 residues. Germline CDR1 is PRHDT and CDR2 is FYEKMQ (reference sequence). Trimming removed 3 bases from V and 4 bases from J, with 10 bases in between. The CDR3 DNA reads TGTGCCAGCAGCTTGGACAGATCGTACGAGCAGTACTTC. Its protein is CASSLDRSYEQYF.

The J gene is TRBJ2-7, the V gene TRBV28, with a tentative D call TRBD1 (6 bases). Trimming pared 6 bases from V and 1 base from J, leaving 16 bases between. The V gene's germline CDR1 is MDHEN and CDR2 SYDVKM. This CDR3 comprises 15 residues. CDR3 region: CASSSTGFQSYEQYF. In nucleotides, the CDR3 is TGTGCCAGCAGCTCAACAGGGTTTCAGTCCTACGAGCAGTACTTC.

The chain uses TRBV15 and TRBJ1-5; perhaps TRBD1 as D (5 bases). CDR1 and CDR2 (germline): LNHNV, YYDKDF (reference sequence). The CDR3 runs to 12 residues. V was clipped by 6 bases and J by 5 bases, with 8 bases between them. For the CDR3, the DNA is TGTGCCACCAGGAAAGGGGATCAGCCCCAGCATTTT. Amino acid sequence: CATRKGDQPQHF.

The V and J genes are TRBV5-4 and TRBJ1-2, with D possibly matching TRBD1 (6 bases). V was shortened by 4 bases and J by 0 bases, with 16 bases between the two germline ends. The CDR3 runs to 16 residues. The germline V gene encodes CDR1 SGHNT and CDR2 YYREEE (reference sequence). The CDR3 DNA is TGTGCCAGCAGCAAATCGACTGGGGGCTCTAACTATGGCTACACCTTC. Translating it yields CASSKSTGGSNYGYTF.

This chain links TRBV6-1 with TRBJ2-1; 8 nucleotides agree with TRBD1. In germline, CDR1 is MNHNS, CDR2 SASEGT. Trimming cost V 5 bases and J 7 bases; bases outside gene matches: 4. This CDR3 contains 13 residues. Here the CDR3 DNA reads TGTGCCAGCAGTCGTAGACAGGGGAATGAGCAGTTCTTC. The encoded protein is CASSRRQGNEQFF.

The chain employs TRBV27 and TRBJ1-2, with D hard to call. The V gene lost 7 bases and the J gene lost 3 bases, with 6 bases spanning the gap. The CDR3 runs to 11 residues. CDR1 MNHEY and CDR2 SMNVEV come from the germline V gene (reference sequence). The CDR3 DNA follows: TGTGCCAGCATCGGGGACTATGGCTACACCTTC. As protein: CASIGDYGYTF.

A few counts support this clone. The chain is built from TRBV9 and TRBJ1-4; no clear D gene. The germline V and J ends were trimmed by 4 bases and 1 base, with 17 bases remaining between them. Germline lookup yields CDR1 SGDLS and CDR2 YYNGEE. The CDR3 has 17 residues. The CDR3 region has the DNA TGTGCCAGCAGCCCTAGGTGGGCGGGATTAACTAATGAAAAACTGTTTTTT. As protein: CASSPRWAGLTNEKLFF.

The genes are TRBV5-4 and TRBJ2-2; 9 nucleotides agree with TRBD2. V was clipped by 3 bases and J by 6 bases; unmatched bases: 6. This CDR3 has 15 residues. Germline assignment: CDR1 SGHNT and CDR2 YYREEE (reference sequence). As DNA, the CDR3 is TGTGCCAGCAGCTATAGCGGGAGTGGGGCCGGGGAGCTGTTTTTT. It encodes CASSYSGSGAGELFF. Full variable domain (remainder filled in from reference TRBV5-4 and TRBJ2-2): ETGVTQSPTHLIKTRGQQVTLRCSSQSGHNTVSWYQQALGQGPQFIFQYYREEENGRGNFPPRFSGLQFPNYSSELNVNALELDDSALYLCASSYSGSGAGELFFGEGSRLTVL.

The count of this clone is one. J is TRBJ1-2 and V is TRBV28; no definite D call. Between the trimmed V and J ends, which lost 5 bases and 4 bases, there was a span of 11 bases. Germline V CDR1 and CDR2: MDHEN, SYDVKM. The length of the CDR3 is 13 residues. The CDR3 DNA follows: TGTGCCAGCAGTGGAGGCCCTATCTATGGCTACACCTTC. Protein product: CASSGGPIYGYTF.

This sequence joins TRBV18 and TRBJ2-7, with a weak D call TRBD2 (5 bases). V lost 2 bases, J lost 5 bases, and 7 bases lay in between. Germline CDR1 reads KGHSH; CDR2 reads LQKENI. The CDR3 is made up of 12 amino acids. The CDR3 loop is CASSPAGDEQYF. The CDR3 coding sequence is TGTGCCAGCTCACCAGCCGGGGACGAGCAGTACTTC.